Presented here are 3 T cell receptor beta chains from one specimen sequenced in a study of Ad26.COV2.S vaccination and SARS-CoV-2 variants. The data were produced by immunoSEQ multiplex PCR, yet TCRdb's version contains in-frame clones alone and is incomplete. The sample has 97,000 or so clones, around 80% seen once. Source: peripheral blood, taken after recovery from COVID-19. Every receptor here comes from a human donor who had recovered from COVID-19.

In nucleotides, the CDR3 is TGTGCCAGCCGATGGTCCGCGAACACCGGGGAGCTGTTTTTT. Translating gives CASRWSANTGELFF. The chain couples TRBV6-6 to TRBJ2-2; D unresolved. Germline V CDR1 and CDR2: MNHNY, SVGAGI (reference sequence). Deletions cut 8 bases from V and 0 bases from J, with 10 bases between. The CDR3 covers 14 residues.

This chain links TRBV30 with TRBJ1-5; no clear D gene. The length of the CDR3 is 13 residues. Germline CDR1 reads GTSNPN; CDR2 reads SVGIG (reference sequence). Trimming removed 3 bases from V and 0 bases from J, with 6 bases in between. The CDR3 spells CAWRSPSNQPQHF. DNA of the CDR3: TGTGCCTGGAGATCCCCTAGCAATCAGCCCCAGCATTTT.

The J gene is TRBJ1-5, the V gene TRBV5-6; 8 nucleotides agree with TRBD1. The length of the CDR3 is 14 residues. J gave up 9 bases and V 4 bases, and 9 bases lay outside the gene matches. Germline CDR1 is SGHDT and CDR2 is YYEEEE. CDR3 DNA sequence: TGTGCCAGCAGCACGGGACAGGCGAGCCGGCCCCAGCATTTT. Translation gives CASSTGQASRPQHF.